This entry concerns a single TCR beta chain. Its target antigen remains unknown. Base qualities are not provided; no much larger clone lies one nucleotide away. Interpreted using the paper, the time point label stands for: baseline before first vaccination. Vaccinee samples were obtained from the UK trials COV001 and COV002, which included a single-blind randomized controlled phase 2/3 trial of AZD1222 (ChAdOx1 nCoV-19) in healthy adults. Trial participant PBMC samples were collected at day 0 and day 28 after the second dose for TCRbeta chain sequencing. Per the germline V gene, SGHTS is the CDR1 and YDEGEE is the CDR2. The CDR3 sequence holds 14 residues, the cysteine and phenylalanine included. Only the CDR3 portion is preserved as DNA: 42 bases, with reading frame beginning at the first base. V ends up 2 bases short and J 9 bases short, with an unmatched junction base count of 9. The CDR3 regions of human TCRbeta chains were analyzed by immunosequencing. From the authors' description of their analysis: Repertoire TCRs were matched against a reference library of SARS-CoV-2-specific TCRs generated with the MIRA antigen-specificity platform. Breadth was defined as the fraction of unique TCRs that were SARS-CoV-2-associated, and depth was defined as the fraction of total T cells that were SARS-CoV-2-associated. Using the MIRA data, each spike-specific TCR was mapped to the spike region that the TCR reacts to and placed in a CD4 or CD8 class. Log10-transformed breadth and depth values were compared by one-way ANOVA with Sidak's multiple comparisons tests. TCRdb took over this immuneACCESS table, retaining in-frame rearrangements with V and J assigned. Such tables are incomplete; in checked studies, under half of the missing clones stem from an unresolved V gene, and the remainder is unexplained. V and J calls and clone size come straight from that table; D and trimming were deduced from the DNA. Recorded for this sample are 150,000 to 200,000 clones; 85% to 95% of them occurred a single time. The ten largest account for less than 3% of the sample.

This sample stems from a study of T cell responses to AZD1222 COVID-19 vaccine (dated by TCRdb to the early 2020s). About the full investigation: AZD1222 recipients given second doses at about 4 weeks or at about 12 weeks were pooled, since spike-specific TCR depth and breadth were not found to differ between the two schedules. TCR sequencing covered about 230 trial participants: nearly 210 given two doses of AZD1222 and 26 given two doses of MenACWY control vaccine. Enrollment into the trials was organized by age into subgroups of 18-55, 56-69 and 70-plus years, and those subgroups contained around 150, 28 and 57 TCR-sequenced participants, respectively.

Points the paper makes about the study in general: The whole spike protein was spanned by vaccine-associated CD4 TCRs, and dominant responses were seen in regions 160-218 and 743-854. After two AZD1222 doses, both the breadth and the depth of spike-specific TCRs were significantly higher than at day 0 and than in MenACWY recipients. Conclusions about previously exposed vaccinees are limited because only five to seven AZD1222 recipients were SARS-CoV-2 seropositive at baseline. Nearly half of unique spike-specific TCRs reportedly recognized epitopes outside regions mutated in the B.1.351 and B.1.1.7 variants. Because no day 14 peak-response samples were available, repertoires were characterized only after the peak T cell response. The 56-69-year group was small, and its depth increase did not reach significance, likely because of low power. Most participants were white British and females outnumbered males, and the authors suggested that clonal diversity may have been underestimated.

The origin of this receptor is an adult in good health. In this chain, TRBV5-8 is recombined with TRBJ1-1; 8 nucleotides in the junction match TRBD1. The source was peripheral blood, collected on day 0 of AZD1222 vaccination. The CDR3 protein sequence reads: CASSLSTGGSKAFF. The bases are TGTGCCAGCAGCTTAAGTACAGGGGGTTCTAAAGCTTTCTTT.